This T cell receptor beta chain is from a study of T cell changes during pregnancy in multiple sclerosis. Only in-frame clones appear in the TCRdb table, and some are missing; sequencing was by immunoSEQ multiplex PCR. The repertoire consists of roughly 30,000 clones, with under 90% occurring once and the leading ten covering around 7.9%. This clone came up a few times. CDR3 length: 16 amino acids. CDR1 is SNHLY, CDR2 FYNNEI, per germline. V was clipped by 0 bases and J by 9 bases, with 19 bases between them. The receptor comes from a female donor with multiple sclerosis, enrolled in a pregnancy study. The sequences come from CD8+ T cells from peripheral blood mononuclear cells, collected after pregnancy. The rearrangement uses TRBV2 and TRBJ2-3; D is possibly TRBD2 (6 bases). The CDR3 sequence: CASSEALRASVGTQYF. CDR3 in DNA: TGTGCCAGCAGTGAAGCGCTTCGGGCTAGCGTGGGGACGCAGTATTTT.